One and the same sample provided the 30 T cell receptor beta chains below, sequenced in a study of blood T cell repertoires in COVID-19. Here immunoSEQ multiplex PCR was the method, and the copy in TCRdb shows in-frame clones only, minus some. The profile shows more than 100,000 clones, 86% of them singletons. Sequences were obtained from peripheral blood. All receptors come from a man aged 40-55 years with acute or convalescent COVID-19.

This clone was seen repeatedly, ten times or more. The chain combines TRBV11-2 with TRBJ2-2; D gene unclear. V was shortened by 0 bases and J by 3 bases, with 11 bases between the two germline ends. Germline CDR1 reads SGHAT; CDR2 reads FQNNGV. CDR3 length: 16 amino acids. The CDR3 spells CASSLDRLKHTGELFF. CDR3 nucleotide sequence: TGTGCCAGCAGCTTAGACAGGCTAAAACACACCGGGGAGCTGTTTTTT.

The rearrangement joins TRBV5-1 to TRBJ1-2; D is unclear. The CDR3 sequence is 14 residues long. CDR1 SGHRS and CDR2 YFSETQ come from the germline V gene. The germline V and J ends were trimmed by 4 bases and 3 bases, with 13 bases remaining between them. The CDR3 DNA follows: TGCGCCAGCAGCCCCGACAATTCTGACTATGGCTACACCTTC. It codes for CASSPDNSDYGYTF.

The gene calls are TRBV19 and TRBJ2-5; D is possibly TRBD2 (7 bases). The CDR3 is 14 amino acids. V was trimmed by 3 bases and J by 4 bases, leaving 12 bases between them. Germline V lookup: CDR1 LNHDA, CDR2 SQIVND (reference sequence). The CDR3 loop reads CASSMPGGVETQYF. CDR3 DNA sequence: TGTGCCAGTAGTATGCCGGGGGGCGTAGAGACCCAGTACTTC.

This rearrangement joins TRBV12-3 or TRBV12-4 to TRBJ1-4, with D possibly TRBD1 on 6 matching bases. This CDR3 contains 13 residues. Trimming removed 5 bases from V and 7 bases from J, with 11 bases in between. CDR3 nucleotide sequence: TGTGCCAGCAGTACAGGGTGGGTTGAAAAACTGTTTTTT. As protein: CASSTGWVEKLFF.

The DNA for the CDR3 is TGTGCCAGCTTTCCGAGCTATAATTCACCCCTCCACTTT. This sequence encodes CASFPSYNSPLHF. V and J are TRBV6-6 and TRBJ1-6; D remains unclear. Germline CDR1 reads MNHNY; CDR2 reads SVGAGI (reference sequence). The CDR3 contains 13 residues. The V end lost 8 bases, the J end lost 3 bases, and 8 bases lay between the germline ends.

V is TRBV5-1 and J is TRBJ1-5; no clear D gene. Trimming removed 3 bases from V and 3 bases from J, with 7 bases in between. The CDR3 runs to 13 residues. The V gene's germline CDR1 is SGHRS and CDR2 YFSETQ. CDR3 region: CASSSGYNQPQHF. In DNA form, the CDR3 reads TGCGCCAGCAGCTCGGGTTACAATCAGCCCCAGCATTTT. The complete variable domain, with remaining parts taken from reference TRBV5-1 and TRBJ1-5, reads KAGVTQTPRYLIKTRGQQVTLSCSPISGHRSVSWYQQTPGQGLQFLFEYFSETQRNKGNFPGRFSGRQFSNSRSEMNVSTLELGDSALYLCASSSGYNQPQHFGDGTRLSIL.

The CDR3 bases are TGTGCCAGCAGCTTCGGTGATTTGGGGGGAGAGACCCAGTACTTC. This sequence encodes CASSFGDLGGETQYF. The chain is built from TRBV5-4 and TRBJ2-5; possible D gene TRBD2, 6 bases. The V gene lost 2 bases and the J gene lost 4 bases, with 15 bases spanning the gap. This CDR3 is 15 amino acids long. Germline V gene data show CDR1 as SGHNT and CDR2 as YYREEE (reference sequence).

This clone showed up just a few times. V and J are TRBV11-2 and TRBJ1-3; 9 bases fit TRBD1. Per germline, CDR1 SGHAT and CDR2 FQNNGV. The junction had 7 bases not matched to a gene; V was cut back by 5 bases and J by 2 bases. This CDR3 contains 16 residues. CDR3 nucleotides: TGTGCCAGCAGCACAAGGGACAGGGTAGCTGGAAACACCATATATTTT. This codes for CASSTRDRVAGNTIYF.

This clone has only a few counts. The chain employs TRBV2 and TRBJ2-7, with TRBD1 identical over 7 bases. The germline V gene encodes CDR1 SNHLY and CDR2 FYNNEI. CDR3 size: 12 residues. J gave up 2 bases and V 10 bases, and 5 bases lay outside the gene matches. The CDR3 DNA is TGTGCCACCCAGGGGGATGCCTACGAGCAGTACTTC. Encoded protein: CATQGDAYEQYF.

The gene calls are TRBV7-9 and TRBJ2-7, with 11 bases fitting TRBD2. This CDR3 spans 14 amino acids. CDR1 is SEHNR and CDR2 is FQNEAQ in the germline V gene (reference sequence). J gave up 8 bases and V 5 bases, and 8 bases lay outside the gene matches. CDR3 loop: CASSATSGSRKQYF. The CDR3 DNA is TGTGCCAGCAGCGCAACTAGCGGGAGTAGAAAGCAGTACTTC.

As to this clone: Other nucleotide sequences in the sample specify the same CDR3. This chain connects TRBV18 to TRBJ1-2, with a possible D match to TRBD1 (6 bases). Trimming left V 2 bases short and J 2 bases short, with 6 bases between. The CDR3 is 13 amino acids. Germline V gene lookup returns CDR1 KGHSH and CDR2 LQKENI. The DNA of the CDR3 is TGTGCCAGCTCACCAGGACAGAACTATGGCTACACCTTC. Its translation is CASSPGQNYGYTF.

The rearrangement links TRBV7-8 to TRBJ1-5; D not resolved. The CDR3 runs to 12 residues. Trimming cost V 5 bases and J 4 bases, with 6 bases left between them. Germline V gene data show CDR1 as SGHVS and CDR2 as FQNEAQ. CDR3 bases: TGTGCCAGCAGCCCCAAAAATCAGCCCCAGCATTTT. Protein: CASSPKNQPQHF. Using reference TRBV7-8 and TRBJ1-5 for the parts outside the CDR3, the full variable domain is GAGVSQSPRYKVAKRGQDVALRCDPISGHVSLFWYQQALGQGPEFLTYFQNEAQLDKSGLPSDRFFAERPEGSVSTLKIQRTQQEDSAVYLCASSPKNQPQHFGDGTRLSIL.

The gene calls are TRBV19 and TRBJ2-1; TRBD1 might be the D (6 bases). The CDR3 length is 14 residues. V dropped 3 bases and J dropped 3 bases, with 9 bases sitting between them. CDR1 is LNHDA, CDR2 SQIVND, per germline (reference sequence). In nucleotides, the CDR3 is TGTGCCAGTAGTATCCCGGGACACTACAATGAGCAGTTCTTC. Translating gives CASSIPGHYNEQFF.

This chain uses TRBV19 with TRBJ1-4; no firm D call. Trimming shortened V by 7 bases and J by 7 bases, and 13 bases separated the two germline ends. CDR3 size: 13 residues. CDR1 and CDR2 (germline): LNHDA, SQIVND (reference sequence). The CDR3 region has the DNA TGTGCCAGTATGTACAGAACGAGTGAAAAACTGTTTTTT. Its translation: CASMYRTSEKLFF.

This chain joins TRBV9 and TRBJ2-2; 7 bases agree with TRBD2. Trimming cost V 4 bases and J 3 bases; bases outside gene matches: 12. Germline values: CDR1 SGDLS, CDR2 YYNGEE. The CDR3 contains 17 residues. The chain's CDR3 is CASSQPGGGRDTGELFF. CDR3 coding DNA: TGTGCCAGCAGCCAGCCGGGGGGTGGCCGAGACACCGGGGAGCTGTTTTTT.

This chain joins TRBV5-1 and TRBJ1-5; the D is unclear. CDR1 and CDR2 from the germline V gene are SGHRS and YFSETQ. V dropped 1 base and J dropped 3 bases, with 5 bases sitting between them. This CDR3 is 13 amino acids long. CDR3: CASSLTFNQPQHF. CDR3 nucleotides: TGCGCCAGCAGCTTGACATTCAATCAGCCCCAGCATTTT.

The chain combines TRBV2 with TRBJ2-5, with a tentative D call TRBD2 (6 bases). The CDR3 extends over 12 amino acids. The V end lost 8 bases, the J end lost 3 bases, and 10 bases lay between the germline ends. Germline values: CDR1 SNHLY, CDR2 FYNNEI. As DNA, the CDR3 is TGTGCCAGCGGTTTAGCGGAAGAGACCCAGTACTTC. Protein sequence: CASGLAEETQYF.

The V and J genes are TRBV5-1 and TRBJ2-5; D is possibly TRBD2 (6 bases). The V end lost 4 bases, the J end lost 2 bases, and 12 bases lay between the germline ends. The length of the CDR3 is 14 residues. Germline V gene lookup returns CDR1 SGHRS and CDR2 YFSETQ. The CDR3 nucleotides are TGCGCCAGCAGCCTGCCCGCGGGGCAAGAGACCCAGTACTTC. It codes for CASSLPAGQETQYF.

This clone was detected only a few times. The sample carries other DNA sequences with the same CDR3. The rearrangement joins TRBV12-5 to TRBJ1-4; unclear D gene. CDR3 size: 14 residues. In germline, CDR1 is LGHNT, CDR2 FRNRAP. V lost 1 base to trimming and J lost 0 bases, with 3 bases between them. The CDR3 loop reads CASGLGATNEKLFF. CDR3 bases: TGTGCTAGTGGTTTGGGAGCAACTAATGAAAAACTGTTTTTT.

The chain combines TRBV10-3 with TRBJ1-1, with D maybe TRBD1 (6 bases). This CDR3 is 14 amino acids long. From germline, CDR1 is ENHRY and CDR2 SYGVKD. Trimming cost V 4 bases and J 6 bases, with 15 bases left between them. CDR3 residues: CAISGIGGPAEAFF. The DNA for the CDR3 is TGTGCCATCAGTGGAATAGGGGGACCAGCTGAAGCTTTCTTT.

The CDR3: CASSFSRGGPAWITSTDTQYF. The CDR3 nucleotides read TGCGCCAGCAGCTTCTCTAGAGGAGGCCCCGCCTGGATTACTAGCACAGATACGCAGTATTTT. This chain uses TRBV5-1 with TRBJ2-3; possibly TRBD2 for D (5 bases). Trimming stripped 2 bases from V and 0 bases from J, with 28 bases between. CDR1 is SGHRS, CDR2 YFSETQ, per germline. The CDR3 loop spans 21 amino acids.

The rearrangement joins TRBV6-2 or TRBV6-3 to TRBJ2-3; D is unclear. This CDR3 is 19 amino acids long. Germline V gene sequence: CDR1 MNHEY, CDR2 SVGEGT. Deletions cut 4 bases from V and 1 base from J, with 24 bases between. In DNA, the CDR3 is TGTGCCAGCAGTTCCTTCCTCCCTTTCGATGGTAGCCGCACAGATACGCAGTATTTT. Its protein is CASSSFLPFDGSRTDTQYF.

The chain uses TRBV4-2 and TRBJ2-5, with D possibly TRBD2 on 5 matching bases. V shed 1 base and J shed 5 bases, with 11 bases lying between them. The CDR3 spans 14 residues. From germline, CDR1 is LGHNA and CDR2 YNFKEQ. CDR3 bases: TGTGCCAGCAGCCAAGGGACTTTTCCGGAGACCCAGTACTTC. Its protein is CASSQGTFPETQYF.

This clone was detected only a few times. The genes are TRBV11-3 and TRBJ2-7; 14 positions agree with TRBD2. The J segment lost 6 bases and the V segment lost 5 bases, leaving 6 bases of the junction unmatched. Germline-derived CDR1 and CDR2 are SGHNT and YENEEA. The CDR3 is 15 residues long. Here the CDR3 DNA reads TGTGCCAGCAGCACGACTAGCGGGGGGGCCGGCGAGCAGTACTTC. Translating it yields CASSTTSGGAGEQYF.

This chain links TRBV6-5 with TRBJ1-2; the D is unclear. V was clipped by 7 bases and J by 0 bases, with 15 bases between them. The CDR3 totals 15 residues. Germline V CDR1 and CDR2: MNHEY, SVGAGI. CDR3 protein: CASTEGGKANYGYTF. CDR3 coding DNA: TGTGCCAGCACCGAGGGAGGGAAAGCTAACTATGGCTACACCTTC.

This clone showed up just once. The gene calls are TRBV4-1 and TRBJ2-1; 9 nucleotides match TRBD1. Germline V gives CDR1 MGHRA, CDR2 YSYEKL. Germline trimming cut 2 bases from V and 7 bases from J; bases unmatched to any gene: 12. The CDR3 is made up of 17 amino acids. CDR3 residues: CASSQTGTGPSRNEQFF. Written as DNA, the CDR3 is TGCGCCAGCAGCCAAACAGGGACAGGGCCCAGTAGGAATGAGCAGTTCTTC.

This clone has just one count. The chain joins TRBV6-6 to TRBJ2-1; perhaps TRBD2 as D (6 bases). The CDR3 has 16 amino acids. The germline V gene has CDR1 MNHNY and CDR2 SVGAGI (reference sequence). Trimming removed 0 bases at V and 0 bases at J, with 9 bases between. DNA of the CDR3: TGTGCCAGCAGTTACTCCCCGGGGGTCTCCTACAATGAGCAGTTCTTC. This codes for CASSYSPGVSYNEQFF.

The chain combines TRBV5-6 with TRBJ2-7, with TRBD2 identical over 8 bases. CDR1 SGHDT and CDR2 YYEEEE come from the germline V gene. Trimming at V came to 0 bases and at J to 5 bases, leaving 4 bases not matched to a gene. The CDR3 has 14 amino acids. The chain's CDR3 is CASSLAGGPHEQYF. For the CDR3, the DNA is TGTGCCAGCAGCTTGGCGGGAGGGCCCCACGAGCAGTACTTC.

V gene TRBV6-6 combines with J gene TRBJ1-5, with TRBD1 matching 8 bases. This CDR3 contains 15 residues. CDR1 and CDR2 (germline): MNHNY, SVGAGI (reference sequence). V gave up 6 bases and J gave up 1 base; unmatched junction bases: 5. The CDR3: CASSTRQGSNQPQHF. In DNA, the CDR3 is TGTGCCAGCAGCACCCGACAGGGGAGCAATCAGCCCCAGCATTTT.

The chain employs TRBV12-3 or TRBV12-4 and TRBJ2-2, with 7 nucleotides matching TRBD1. CDR3 length: 13 residues. V dropped 7 bases and J dropped 7; count of bases not matched to a gene: 6. The chain's CDR3 is CASTNRGNGELFF. The CDR3, as DNA: TGTGCCAGCACCAACAGGGGTAACGGGGAGCTGTTTTTT.